A single sample gave rise to the 29 T cell receptor beta chains below, sequenced in a study of blood T cell repertoires in COVID-19 (dated by TCRdb to about 2020). Library preparation used the immunoSEQ multiplex PCR assay. TCRdb limited this immuneACCESS table to in-frame rearrangements with V and J called. A share of clones is missing; checked studies link under half to unresolved V genes, and the rest is unexplained. The sample table lists roughly 140,000 clones, roughly 86% of them with a count of one. The ten largest clones add up to roughly a tenth of the sample. The sample was peripheral blood. The receptor set was obtained from a man aged 45 to 65 with active or convalescent COVID-19.

This chain uses TRBV19 with TRBJ1-4, with 8 bases lining up with TRBD1. CDR1 and CDR2 (germline): LNHDA, SQIVND (reference sequence). The CDR3 is 13 residues long. V trimming: 8 bases; J trimming: 7 bases; junction bases outside the gene matches: 6. The DNA of the CDR3 is TGTGCCAGTCACGGACAGGGAGGTGAAAAACTGTTTTTT. Amino acids: CASHGQGGEKLFF.

This chain connects TRBV9 to TRBJ1-5, with D possibly matching TRBD1 (5 bases). Germline loops: CDR1 SGDLS, CDR2 YYNGEE. This CDR3 region has 12 residues. V lost 4 bases, J lost 5 bases, and 7 bases lay in between. The CDR3 protein is CASSRGDQPQHF. CDR3 sequence (DNA): TGTGCCAGCAGCCGGGGGGATCAGCCCCAGCATTTT. The full variable domain, with the rest looked up from reference TRBV9 and TRBJ1-5, is DSGVTQTPKHLITATGQRVTLRCSPRSGDLSVYWYQQSLDQGLQFLIQYYNGEERAKGNILERFSAQQFPDLHSELNLSSLELGDSALYFCASSRGDQPQHFGDGTRLSIL.

The J gene is TRBJ2-3, the V gene TRBV28; D unresolved. V dropped 5 bases and J dropped 1 base, with 13 bases sitting between them. The CDR3 runs 15 residues. Germline lookup yields CDR1 MDHEN and CDR2 SYDVKM. DNA of the CDR3: TGTGCCAGCAGTCCACCGGAAGGAGGCACAGATACGCAGTATTTT. It translates to CASSPPEGGTDTQYF.

The CDR3 DNA sequence: TGTGCCAGCAGCCAATCGGGGCGCACAGATACGCAGTATTTT. This gives the protein CASSQSGRTDTQYF. V and J are TRBV16 and TRBJ2-3; maybe TRBD1 (5 bases). Germline V CDR1 and CDR2: KGHSY, FQNENV. Trimming shortened V by 0 bases and J by 1 base, and 5 bases separated the two germline ends. The CDR3 consists of 14 residues.

The chain couples TRBV4-1 to TRBJ2-1; 11 bases agree with TRBD2. The CDR3 spans 19 residues. Trimming cost V 0 bases and J 5 bases; bases outside gene matches: 12. Germline lookup yields CDR1 MGHRA and CDR2 YSYEKL. The DNA of the CDR3 is TGCGCCAGCAGCCAAGATAGAACTAGCGGGAGTTACGAAAACAATGAGCAGTTCTTC. Translating gives CASSQDRTSGSYENNEQFF.

V and J are TRBV20-1 and TRBJ2-7, with TRBD1 matching over 9 bases. With 3 bases clipped from V and 3 bases from J, the junction kept 9 bases outside the gene matches. The germline V gene has CDR1 DFQATT and CDR2 SNEGSKA (reference sequence). The CDR3 is made up of 15 amino acids. Here the CDR3 DNA reads TGCAGTGCTAGTCCGGGACAGGGAGTTTTCTACGAGCAGTACTTC. It is translated as CSASPGQGVFYEQYF.

This chain joins TRBV2 and TRBJ1-6; 10 bases line up with TRBD1. V was clipped by 5 bases and J by 10 bases; unmatched bases: 5. The CDR3 runs 14 residues. Germline V CDR1 and CDR2: SNHLY, FYNNEI. The CDR3 DNA reads as TGTGCCAGCAGTTTGACAGGGGGCCAATCACCCCTCCACTTT. Translated: CASSLTGGQSPLHF.

This clone was observed a single time. The chain links TRBV6-2 or TRBV6-3 to TRBJ1-1; 9 bases map to TRBD1. The CDR3 loop spans 18 amino acids. With 6 bases clipped from V and 3 bases from J, the junction kept 17 bases outside the gene matches. CDR1 and CDR2 from the germline V gene are MNHEY and SVGEGT. The CDR3 loop reads CASSHAAYPGQGDTEAFF. The CDR3 nucleotides are TGTGCCAGCAGCCACGCAGCCTACCCGGGACAGGGCGACACTGAAGCTTTCTTT.

The gene calls are TRBV14 and TRBJ2-1; 12 nucleotides match TRBD2. V lost 6 bases to trimming and J lost 8 bases; unmatched junction nucleotides: 5. This CDR3 comprises 14 residues. Germline assignment: CDR1 SGHDN and CDR2 FVKESK. This CDR3 reads CASSWTSGNYEQFF. Written as DNA, the CDR3 is TGTGCCAGCAGTTGGACTAGCGGGAACTATGAGCAGTTCTTC.

V is TRBV28 and J is TRBJ2-5; the match to TRBD1 covers 7 bases. The V gene end was trimmed by 6 bases and the J gene end by 2 bases; junction bases not matched to a gene: 9. CDR3 length: 15 amino acids. CDR1 and CDR2 (germline): MDHEN, SYDVKM. CDR3 region: CASRFRDRSQETQYF. DNA for the CDR3: TGTGCCAGCAGGTTCCGGGACAGATCGCAAGAGACCCAGTACTTC.

This chain uses TRBV2 with TRBJ1-4; TRBD1 agrees at 8 bases. Germline CDR1 SNHLY, CDR2 FYNNEI. Trimming took 5 bases from V and 5 from J; bases not matched to a gene: 7. This CDR3 is 15 amino acids long. CDR3: CASSPAGTGNEKLFF. DNA of the CDR3: TGTGCCAGCAGTCCCGCCGGGACAGGAAATGAAAAACTGTTTTTT.

V is TRBV7-2 and J is TRBJ2-1; the D gene is possibly TRBD2 (6 bases). The germline CDR1 and CDR2 sequences are SGHTA and FQGNSA. V was clipped by 0 bases and J by 2 bases, with 17 bases between them. The CDR3 totals 18 residues. The DNA of the CDR3 is TGTGCCAGCAGCTTAGCGAGGATGGCGGGACTTGCCTACAATGAGCAGTTCTTC. It specifies CASSLARMAGLAYNEQFF.

Many counts were recorded for this clone. This rearrangement joins TRBV6-1 to TRBJ1-2; 8 bases agree with TRBD1. The V and J ends lost 3 bases and 3 bases, in that order; junction bases with no gene match: 6. From germline, CDR1 is MNHNS and CDR2 SASEGT. The CDR3 length is 15 residues. The CDR3 protein is CASSERTGSYYGYTF. CDR3 bases: TGTGCCAGCAGTGAGCGGACAGGGTCGTACTATGGCTACACCTTC.

The chain is built from TRBV7-3 and TRBJ2-7; no definite D call. Trimming shortened V by 0 bases and J by 5 bases, and 5 bases separated the two germline ends. Germline lookup yields CDR1 SGHTA and CDR2 FQGTGA. The CDR3 runs 12 residues. CDR3 in amino acids: CASSLTRNEQYF. The CDR3, as DNA: TGTGCCAGCAGCTTAACGAGGAACGAGCAGTACTTC.

The chain links TRBV28 to TRBJ1-2, with D unclear. Germline V gene sequence: CDR1 MDHEN, CDR2 SYDVKM. The germline V and J ends were trimmed by 7 bases and 2 bases, with 11 bases remaining between them. CDR3 length: 13 amino acids. The CDR3 sequence: CASTVEANYGYTF. CDR3 DNA: TGTGCCAGCACCGTAGAAGCGAACTATGGCTACACCTTC.

As to this clone: Distinct nucleotide sequences in the sample also encode this CDR3. The rearrangement uses TRBV5-1 and TRBJ2-2, with D possibly TRBD1 on 6 matching bases. The CDR3 extends over 13 amino acids. CDR1 and CDR2 from the germline V gene are SGHRS and YFSETQ. The V gene lost 2 bases and the J gene lost 4 bases, with 6 bases spanning the gap. CDR3 sequence reads: CASSLGGTGELFF. CDR3 coding DNA: TGCGCCAGCAGCTTAGGGGGCACCGGGGAGCTGTTTTTT.

For the CDR3, the DNA is TGTGCCAGCAGCGCGACCGGGACAACCACTTACGAGCAGTACTTC. Amino acids: CASSATGTTTYEQYF. The chain recombines TRBV5-4 with TRBJ2-7; possibly TRBD1 for D (6 bases). Trimming cost V 4 bases and J 4 bases, with 18 bases left between them. The length of the CDR3 is 15 residues. Germline-derived CDR1 and CDR2 are SGHNT and YYREEE (reference sequence).

The chain joins TRBV9 to TRBJ2-5; 9 bases fit TRBD2. This CDR3 contains 17 residues. From germline, CDR1 is SGDLS and CDR2 YYNGEE. The trim removed 0 bases at V and 1 base at J, leaving 7 bases unmatched. CDR3 sequence reads: CASSVGVRAGGQETQYF. The DNA of the CDR3 is TGTGCCAGCAGCGTAGGGGTCAGAGCGGGAGGCCAAGAGACCCAGTACTTC.

The gene calls are TRBV19 and TRBJ2-7; TRBD2 is a possible D gene (5 bases). CDR1 LNHDA and CDR2 SQIVND come from the germline V gene (reference sequence). The CDR3 contains 13 residues. Trimming took 3 bases from V and 3 from J, leaving 9 bases between them. The CDR3 is CASSMGAYYEQYF. The CDR3 nucleotides read TGTGCCAGTAGTATGGGAGCATACTACGAGCAGTACTTC. The full variable domain, in which reference TRBV19 and TRBJ2-7 provide the parts outside the CDR3, is DGGITQSPKYLFRKEGQNVTLSCEQNLNHDAMYWYRQDPGQGLRLIYYSQIVNDFQKGDIAEGYSVSREKKESFPLTVTSAQKNPTAFYLCASSMGAYYEQYFGPGTRLTVT.

The genes are TRBV6-1 and TRBJ1-5; 8 bases align to TRBD1. After removal of 4 bases from V and 0 bases from J, the junction contained 5 bases not matched to a gene. CDR3 size: 16 residues. Germline values: CDR1 MNHNS, CDR2 SASEGT. CDR3 region: CASSAGQAISNQPQHF. The CDR3 DNA follows: TGTGCCAGCAGTGCGGGACAGGCGATTAGCAATCAGCCCCAGCATTTT.

The chain combines TRBV5-6 with TRBJ2-7; 7 bases agree with TRBD1. The CDR3 loop spans 14 amino acids. The ends lost 8 bases at V and 4 bases at J; junction bases unmatched: 12. The germline CDR1 and CDR2 sequences are SGHDT and YYEEEE. This CDR3 reads CASGNPGQNYEQYF. The DNA for the CDR3 is TGTGCCAGTGGAAACCCGGGACAGAATTACGAGCAGTACTTC.

This clone was observed a single time. The genes are TRBV19 and TRBJ2-3; TRBD2 is a possible D gene (6 bases). The V end was cut by 6 bases, the J end by 3 bases, with 22 bases between. CDR3 length equals 17 residues. Germline values: CDR1 LNHDA, CDR2 SQIVND (reference sequence). CDR3 DNA sequence: TGTGCCAGTAGACCTCGAGGCCCTCCGGGAGCAACAGATACGCAGTATTTT. Translating it yields CASRPRGPPGATDTQYF.

The gene calls are TRBV6-2 or TRBV6-3 and TRBJ1-1; D gene uncertain. Trimming shortened V by 0 bases and J by 1 base, and 9 bases separated the two germline ends. The CDR3 consists of 15 residues. Germline values: CDR1 MNHEY, CDR2 SVGEGT. For the CDR3, the DNA is TGTGCCAGCAGTTACTCAGGGAGACGGAACACTGAAGCTTTCTTT. Its protein is CASSYSGRRNTEAFF.

The chain carries TRBV7-2 and TRBJ2-3; D may be TRBD2 (6 bases). The CDR3 loop spans 18 amino acids. Trimming left V 2 bases short and J 7 bases short, with 25 bases between. Germline V gene sequence: CDR1 SGHTA, CDR2 FQGNSA. In DNA form, the CDR3 reads TGTGCCAGCAGCTTACCTCTTTCGGGTTCGGGAGTTAGAAATACGCAGTATTTT. Residues: CASSLPLSGSGVRNTQYF.

The rearrangement joins TRBV19 to TRBJ1-5; a weak D match, TRBD1 (5 bases). Germline loops: CDR1 LNHDA, CDR2 SQIVND (reference sequence). The CDR3 runs 13 residues. Trimming removed 6 bases at V and 1 base at J, with 7 bases between. CDR3 nucleotide sequence: TGTGCCAGTAGGCGACAGAGCAATCAGCCCCAGCATTTT. Translating it yields CASRRQSNQPQHF.

This clone was found a few times. This chain uses TRBV7-2 with TRBJ2-5; 7 bases match TRBD1. V gave up 5 bases and J gave up 7 bases; unmatched junction bases: 13. The CDR3 is 15 amino acids. Germline CDR1 reads SGHTA; CDR2 reads FQGNSA. CDR3 amino acids: CASSASGGPSGTQYF. CDR3 in DNA: TGTGCCAGCAGCGCCTCAGGGGGACCTTCAGGGACCCAGTACTTC.

This chain uses TRBV24-1 with TRBJ1-2; TRBD1 matches 10 bases. Losses at the gene ends were 4 bases for V and 7 bases for J; bases not matched to a gene: 5. The CDR3 is made up of 14 amino acids. The V gene's germline CDR1 is KGHDR and CDR2 SFDVKD. CDR3 protein: CATSDQTGGTGYTF. CDR3 sequence (DNA): TGTGCCACCAGTGACCAGACAGGGGGCACTGGCTACACCTTC.

This chain connects TRBV4-2 to TRBJ2-7; TRBD1 agrees at 9 bases. This CDR3 comprises 15 residues. Trimming cost V 0 bases and J 6 bases; bases outside gene matches: 6. Germline assignment: CDR1 LGHNA and CDR2 YNFKEQ. DNA for the CDR3: TGTGCCAGCAGCCAAGACTGGACAGGGGTTCGCGAGCAGTACTTC. Its protein product is CASSQDWTGVREQYF.

This clone was observed once. The chain couples TRBV19 to TRBJ1-5, with D possibly TRBD1 on 5 matching bases. Germline CDR1 is LNHDA and CDR2 is SQIVND (reference sequence). Deletions cut 7 bases from V and 5 bases from J, with 27 bases between. The CDR3 loop spans 18 amino acids. The chain's CDR3 is CASKRVRDSTGPHQPQHF. The CDR3 bases are TGTGCCAGTAAGAGGGTCAGGGACTCGACGGGTCCACATCAGCCCCAGCATTTT. Using reference TRBV19 and TRBJ1-5 for the parts outside the CDR3, the full variable domain is DGGITQSPKYLFRKEGQNVTLSCEQNLNHDAMYWYRQDPGQGLRLIYYSQIVNDFQKGDIAEGYSVSREKKESFPLTVTSAQKNPTAFYLCASKRVRDSTGPHQPQHFGDGTRLSIL.